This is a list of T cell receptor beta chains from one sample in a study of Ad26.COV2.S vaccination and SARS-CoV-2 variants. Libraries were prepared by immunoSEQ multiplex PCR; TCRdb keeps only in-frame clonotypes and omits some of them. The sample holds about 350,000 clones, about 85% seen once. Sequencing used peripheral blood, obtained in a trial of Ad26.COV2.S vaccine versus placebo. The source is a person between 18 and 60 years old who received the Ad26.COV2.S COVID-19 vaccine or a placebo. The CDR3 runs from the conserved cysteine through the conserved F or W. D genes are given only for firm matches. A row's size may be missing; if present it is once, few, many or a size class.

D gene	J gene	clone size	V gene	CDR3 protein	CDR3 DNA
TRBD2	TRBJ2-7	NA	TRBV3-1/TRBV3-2	CASSLLGTSGRSYEQYF	TGTGCCAGCAGCCTACTTGGGACTAGCGGGAGGTCCTACGAGCAGTACTTC
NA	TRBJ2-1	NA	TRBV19	CASSGLAGLGNEQFF	TGTGCCAGTAGTGGGTTGGCAGGGCTCGGCAATGAGCAGTTCTTC
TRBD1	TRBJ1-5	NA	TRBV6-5	CASLLSGGGNQPQHF	TGTGCCAGCCTCCTCTCAGGGGGCGGCAATCAGCCCCAGCATTTT
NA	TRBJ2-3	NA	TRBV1	CTSSLLSRGRSAGTDTQYF	TGCACCAGCAGCCTCTTATCAAGGGGGCGCTCCGCCGGCACAGATACGCAGTATTTT
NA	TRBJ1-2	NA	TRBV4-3	CASSQYKSPGYGYTF	TGCGCCAGCAGCCAATATAAATCTCCGGGATATGGCTACACCTTC
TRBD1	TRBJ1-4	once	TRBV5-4	CASSHQGGIKEKLFF	TGTGCCAGCAGTCATCAGGGGGGGATAAAGGAAAAACTGTTTTTT
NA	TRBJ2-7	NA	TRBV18	CASSPRGGRSYEQYF	TGTGCCAGCTCCCCCAGAGGGGGACGCTCCTACGAGCAGTACTTC
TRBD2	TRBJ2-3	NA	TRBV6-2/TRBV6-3	CASSLGTSGTRDTQYF	TGTGCCAGCAGCCTCGGGACTAGCGGGACCAGGGATACGCAGTATTTT
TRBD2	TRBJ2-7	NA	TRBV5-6	CASSGPLGLAPAYEQYF	TGTGCCAGCAGCGGGCCTCTGGGACTAGCGCCCGCCTACGAGCAGTACTTC
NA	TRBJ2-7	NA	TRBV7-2	CASSRRGSYEQYF	TGTGCCAGCAGCCGTAGAGGATCCTACGAGCAGTACTTC
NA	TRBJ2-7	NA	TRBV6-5	CASPLGYEQYF	TGTGCCAGCCCCCTGGGCTACGAGCAGTACTTC
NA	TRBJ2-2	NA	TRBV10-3	CAISEDGAGELFF	TGTGCCATCAGCGAAGACGGAGCCGGGGAGCTGTTTTTT
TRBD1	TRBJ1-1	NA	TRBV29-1	CSVDNRGGTEAFF	TGCAGCGTTGATAACAGGGGAGGCACTGAAGCTTTCTTT
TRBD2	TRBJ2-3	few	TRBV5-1	CASSQEPGLAGGQYF	TGCGCCAGCAGCCAAGAGCCCGGACTAGCGGGAGGGCAGTATTTT
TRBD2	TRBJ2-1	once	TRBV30	CAWTLTLATGRRAHYNEQFF	TGTGCCTGGACCCTAACCCTAGCTACCGGGAGGAGGGCCCACTACAATGAGCAGTTCTTC
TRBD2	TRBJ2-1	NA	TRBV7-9	CASSQVAGGVSEQFF	TGTGCCAGCAGCCAGGTAGCCGGGGGGGTGAGTGAGCAGTTCTTC
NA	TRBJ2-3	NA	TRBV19	CASSAQGSTDTQYF	TGTGCCAGTAGCGCCCAGGGGAGCACAGATACGCAGTATTTT
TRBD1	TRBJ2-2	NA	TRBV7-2	CASRTRTGSTGELFF	TGTGCCAGCAGGACCCGGACAGGATCCACCGGGGAGCTGTTTTTT
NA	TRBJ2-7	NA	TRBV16	CASSQSGVRSSYEQYF	TGTGCCAGCAGCCAATCGGGGGTCAGGAGCTCCTACGAGCAGTACTTC
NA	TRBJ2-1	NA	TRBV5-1	CASSLAPQREQFF	TGCGCCAGCAGCTTGGCCCCCCAGCGTGAGCAGTTCTTC
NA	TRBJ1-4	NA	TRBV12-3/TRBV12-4	CASSPDGGKLFF	TGTGCCAGCAGTCCTGACGGGGGGAAACTGTTTTTT
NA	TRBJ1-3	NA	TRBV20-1	CSASAGAGNTIYF	TGCAGTGCTAGTGCAGGGGCTGGAAACACCATATATTTT
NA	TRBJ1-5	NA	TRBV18	CASSPGGGSAGNQPQHF	TGTGCCAGCTCACCAGGCGGAGGGTCCGCGGGCAATCAGCCCCAGCATTTT
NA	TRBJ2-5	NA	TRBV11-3	CASSFRVGETQYF	TGTGCCAGCAGCTTCAGGGTTGGGGAGACCCAGTACTTC
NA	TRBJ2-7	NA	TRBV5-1	CASSLGGGQYEQYF	TGCGCCAGCAGCTTGGGTGGGGGCCAGTACGAGCAGTACTTC
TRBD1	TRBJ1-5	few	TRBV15	CATSRAYRGHQPQHF	TGTGCCACCAGCAGAGCTTACAGGGGCCACCAGCCCCAGCATTTT
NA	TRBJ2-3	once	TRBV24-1	CATSDSTITGIVTDTQYF	TGTGCCACCAGTGATTCAACAATCACAGGGATAGTCACAGATACGCAGTATTTT
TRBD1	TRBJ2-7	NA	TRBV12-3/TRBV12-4	CASSFTTGGEQYF	TGTGCCAGCAGTTTTACAACAGGGGGCGAGCAGTACTTC
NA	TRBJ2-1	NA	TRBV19	CASSRGNYNEQFF	TGTGCCAGTAGTCGGGGGAACTACAATGAGCAGTTCTTC
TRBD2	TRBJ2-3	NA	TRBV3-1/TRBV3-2	CASSQDGLAGGWRYF	TGTGCCAGCAGCCAAGACGGACTAGCGGGGGGCTGGAGGTATTTT
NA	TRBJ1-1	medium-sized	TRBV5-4	CASSPRGEDYTEAFF	TGTGCCAGCAGCCCCCGGGGGGAGGATTACACTGAAGCTTTCTTT
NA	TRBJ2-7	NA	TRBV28	CASSLRGGGLSYEQYF	TGTGCCAGCAGTTTACGCGGGGGCGGGCTCTCGTACGAGCAGTACTTC
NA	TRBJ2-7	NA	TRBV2	CASSEGRTYEQYF	TGTGCCAGCAGTGAAGGACGGACCTACGAGCAGTACTTC
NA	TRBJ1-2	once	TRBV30	CAWSVARHGYTF	TGTGCCTGGAGTGTGGCACGCCATGGCTACACCTTC
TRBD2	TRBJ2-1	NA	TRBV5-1	CASSPTGGSYNEQFF	TGCGCCAGCAGCCCCACGGGGGGATCCTACAATGAGCAGTTCTTC
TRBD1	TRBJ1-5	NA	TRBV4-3	CASSQRTGDQPQHF	TGCGCCAGCAGCCAGAGGACAGGGGATCAGCCCCAGCATTTT
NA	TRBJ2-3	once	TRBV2	CASTRGPGVPDTQYF	TGTGCCAGCACTAGAGGGCCGGGAGTTCCAGATACGCAGTATTTT
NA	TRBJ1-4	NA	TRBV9	CASSGVQGGKLFF	TGTGCCAGCAGCGGGGTACAGGGAGGAAAACTGTTTTTT
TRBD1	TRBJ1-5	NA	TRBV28	CASSLYQFGQGGNQPQHF	TGTGCCAGCAGTTTATACCAATTTGGACAGGGAGGCAATCAGCCCCAGCATTTT
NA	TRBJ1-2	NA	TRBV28	CASSLLQNYGYTF	TGTGCCAGCAGTTTGTTACAGAACTATGGCTACACCTTC
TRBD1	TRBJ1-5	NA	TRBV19	CATKGQGARSNQPQHF	TGTGCCACGAAGGGACAGGGGGCTCGAAGCAATCAGCCCCAGCATTTT
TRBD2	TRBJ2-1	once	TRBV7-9	CASSGTSGGSNEQFF	TGTGCCAGCAGCGGGACTAGCGGGGGGAGCAATGAGCAGTTCTTC